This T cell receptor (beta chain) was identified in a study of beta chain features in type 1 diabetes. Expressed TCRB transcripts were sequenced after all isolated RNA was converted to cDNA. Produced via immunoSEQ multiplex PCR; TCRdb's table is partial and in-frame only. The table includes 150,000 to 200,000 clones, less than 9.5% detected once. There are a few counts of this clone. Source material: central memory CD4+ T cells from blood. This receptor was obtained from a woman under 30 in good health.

CDR3 amino acids: CAWAGSGETQYF. CDR3 in DNA: TGTGCCTGGGCAGGGTCCGGGGAGACCCAGTACTTC. V is TRBV30 and J is TRBJ2-5; a possible D gene is TRBD1 (5 bases). Germline values: CDR1 GTSNPN, CDR2 SVGIG (reference sequence). Trimming shortened V by 5 bases and J by 5 bases, and 12 bases separated the two germline ends. The CDR3 loop spans 12 amino acids.